These 7 T cell receptor beta chains were all obtained from the same sample, sequenced in a study of blood T cell repertoires in COVID-19 (dated by TCRdb to between 2020 and 2021). Library preparation was by the immunoSEQ multiplex PCR assay. Sourced from immuneACCESS, this table was stored by TCRdb with only in-frame sequences that have V and J called. A share of the clones is absent; for the studies checked, an unresolved V gene accounts for under half, and the remainder has no known explanation. The sample table shows 200,000 or so clones, and about 88% are seen once. The top ten hold 14% of the sample. The sample taken for sequencing was peripheral blood. The receptors shown here come from a young man with active or convalescent COVID-19.

The rearrangement uses TRBV21-1 and TRBJ1-2; the table names TRBD1, a call not compared with the DNA. TRBV21-1 constitutes a pseudogene. The CDR3 runs 17 residues. CDR3 coding DNA: TGTGCCAGCAGCAAAGTTGGCAGGGTCCTCTTAAGGGATGGCTACACCTTC. It specifies CASSKVGRVLLRDGYTF.

The rearrangement links TRBV29-1 to TRBJ2-3; 11 bases map to TRBD1. Trimming cost V 6 bases and J 3 bases; bases outside gene matches: 5. Germline-derived CDR1 and CDR2 are SQVTM and ANQGSEA. CDR3 length: 14 amino acids. CDR3 sequence: CSVAGQGATDTQYF. The DNA for the CDR3 is TGCAGCGTAGCAGGACAGGGGGCGACAGATACGCAGTATTTT.

Only one count was recorded for this clone. The J gene is TRBJ1-5, the V gene TRBV7-2; no firm D call. The ends were cut back, 2 bases at V and 5 bases at J, with 7 bases in the middle. CDR1 SGHTA and CDR2 FQGNSA come from the germline V gene. The CDR3 is made up of 13 amino acids. CDR3 sequence: CASSLTRDQPQHF. CDR3 sequence (DNA): TGTGCCAGCAGCTTAACCCGCGATCAGCCCCAGCATTTT.

V gene TRBV9 combines with J gene TRBJ2-3; tentative D call: TRBD2 (7 bases). This CDR3 is built from 16 residues. CDR1 and CDR2 (germline): SGDLS, YYNGEE. Trimming cost V 4 bases and J 8 bases, with 23 bases left between them. CDR3 sequence: CASSPFLAEGDGTQYF. CDR3 sequence (DNA): TGTGCCAGCAGCCCATTCCTAGCGGAGGGGGACGGTACGCAGTATTTT.

A few counts support this clone. The chain combines TRBV4-1 with TRBJ1-1, with 8 bases lining up with TRBD1. The germline gives CDR1 MGHRA, CDR2 YSYEKL. This CDR3 region has 16 residues. V lost 4 bases, J lost 2 bases, and 9 bases stayed unmatched. CDR3 bases: TGCGCCAGCAGCCGAACCTCGGGACAGGATAACACTGAAGCTTTCTTT. It codes for CASSRTSGQDNTEAFF.

There are a few counts of this clone. The chain links TRBV7-2 to TRBJ1-1; D is possibly TRBD1 (6 bases). This CDR3 contains 13 residues. Germline CDR1 SGHTA, CDR2 FQGNSA. Written as DNA, the CDR3 is TGTGCTTCGGGCACAGGGTCGAACACTGAAGCTTTCTTT. This sequence encodes CASGTGSNTEAFF.

The CDR3 loop is CASGPGTGDSYEQYF. CDR3 DNA: TGTGCCAGCGGGCCGGGGACAGGGGACTCCTACGAGCAGTACTTC. The rearrangement joins TRBV19 to TRBJ2-7; TRBD1 matches at 10 bases. This CDR3 spans 15 amino acids. CDR1 and CDR2 from the germline V gene are LNHDA and SQIVND (reference sequence). V shed 9 bases and J 0 bases; nucleotides not matched to a gene: 8.